This passage covers 5 T cell receptor beta chains from one sample sequenced in a study of T cells in Graves' hyperthyroidism and ophthalmopathy. TCR beta CDR3 region amplification was performed from RNA transcripts. The TCR CDR3 first-round RT-PCR relied on the HTBI primer set. TCRdb analysed the multiplex PCR reads with MiXCR anew, one entry per CDR3 protein. The sample holds a few hundred thousand distinct CDR3 sequences, about 45% seen once. The sequenced sample consisted of peripheral blood or thyroid tissue (not recorded which). These receptors all come from a young woman with Graves' hyperthyroidism.

This clonotype was counted only a few times. V is TRBV20-1 and J is TRBJ2-1; 13 bases map to TRBD2. V gave up 5 bases and J gave up 6 bases; unmatched junction bases: 1. Germline loops: CDR1 DFQATT, CDR2 SNEGSKA (reference sequence). The CDR3 is made up of 13 amino acids. This CDR3 reads CSAWTSGSNEQFF. The CDR3 DNA sequence: TGCAGTGCTTGGACTAGCGGGAGCAATGAGCAGTTCTTC.

This clonotype was detected a few times. The rearrangement joins TRBV20-1 to TRBJ1-2; TRBD1 agrees at 10 bases. V shed 8 bases and J 8 bases; nucleotides not matched to a gene: 5. Germline CDR1 reads DFQATT; CDR2 reads SNEGSKA (reference sequence). This CDR3 region has 11 residues. CDR3 loop: CSSRTGGGYTF. The CDR3 DNA follows: TGCAGTTCCAGGACAGGGGGAGGCTACACCTTC.

This chain connects TRBV20-1 to TRBJ1-1; D unresolved. CDR1 is DFQATT and CDR2 is SNEGSKA in the germline V gene (reference sequence). This CDR3 comprises 13 residues. Trimming took 3 bases from V and 11 from J, leaving 19 bases between them. Here the CDR3 reads CSARTVSYLKAFF. The CDR3 DNA reads TGCAGTGCTAGGACCGTTAGTTATCTGAAGGCTTTCTTT.

This clonotype was seen only a few times. V gene TRBV12-5 combines with J gene TRBJ2-7; TRBD2 matches at 7 bases. Trimming at V came to 2 bases and at J to 2 bases, leaving 12 bases not matched to a gene. Per the germline V gene, CDR1 is LGHNT and CDR2 is FRNRAP. This CDR3 spans 17 amino acids. The DNA for the CDR3 is TGTGCTAGTGGTTTGATTTGGGGCGGGAGTGTAGCCTACGAGCAGTACTTC. This encodes CASGLIWGGSVAYEQYF.

This clonotype was observed at least ten times. The chain is built from TRBV4-3 and TRBJ2-5; 8 bases are shared with TRBD1. This CDR3 has 15 residues. The germline gives CDR1 LGHNA, CDR2 YSLEER. The J segment lost 5 bases and the V segment lost 1 base, leaving 6 bases of the junction unmatched. For the CDR3, the DNA is TGCGCCAGCAGCCAAGGGACAGGGTGGCAGGAGACCCAGTACTTC. Translated: CASSQGTGWQETQYF.